This T cell receptor beta chain originates from a study of blood T cells in healthy people across ages. General study results and limits: Long-lived and aged donors differed, with more naive CD4+ cells and higher diversity in the long-lived.

The second PCR ran roughly 7 to 11 cycles with a sample-barcoded 5' primer and J-beta primers. TCRdb re-called the 5' RACE reads with MiXCR, one entry per CDR3 protein. This sample carries approximately 800,000 distinct CDR3 sequences, roughly 60% of them seen once, and the ten largest clones take roughly 22%. CDR1 is SGHRS, CDR2 YFSETQ, per germline. This CDR3 spans 17 amino acids. Trimming removed 4 bases from V and 3 bases from J, with 21 bases in between. There are a few counts of this clonotype. As yet, its antigen is unknown. Specimen: blood. J is TRBJ2-3 and V is TRBV5-1; D perhaps matches TRBD1 (6 bases). This sequence originates from a man younger than 45 in good health. The CDR3 DNA reads as TGCGCCAGCAGCGCACTCCGGGACACCCTAGGGACAGATACGCAGTATTTT. It codes for CASSALRDTLGTDTQYF. Together with reference TRBV5-1 and TRBJ2-3, the CDR3 gives the full variable domain: KAGVTQTPRYLIKTRGQQVTLSCSPISGHRSVSWYQQTPGQGLQFLFEYFSETQRNKGNFPGRFSGRQFSNSRSEMNVSTLELGDSALYLCASSALRDTLGTDTQYFGPGTRLTVL.